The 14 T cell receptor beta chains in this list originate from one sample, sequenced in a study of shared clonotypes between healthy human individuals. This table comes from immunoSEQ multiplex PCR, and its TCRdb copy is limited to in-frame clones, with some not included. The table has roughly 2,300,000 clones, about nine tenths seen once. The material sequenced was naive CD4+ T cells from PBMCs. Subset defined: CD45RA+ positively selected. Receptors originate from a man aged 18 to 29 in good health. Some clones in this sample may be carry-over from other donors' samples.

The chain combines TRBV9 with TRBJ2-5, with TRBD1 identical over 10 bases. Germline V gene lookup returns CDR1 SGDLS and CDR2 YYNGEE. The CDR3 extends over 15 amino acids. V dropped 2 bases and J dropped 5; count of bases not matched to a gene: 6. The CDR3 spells CASSVTGGAGETQYF. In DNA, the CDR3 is TGTGCCAGCAGCGTGACAGGGGGCGCGGGGGAGACCCAGTACTTC.

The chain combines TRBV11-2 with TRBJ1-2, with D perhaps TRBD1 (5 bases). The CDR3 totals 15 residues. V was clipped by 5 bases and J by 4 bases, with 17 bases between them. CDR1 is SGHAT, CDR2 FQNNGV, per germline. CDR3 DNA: TGTGCCAGCAGCCCACAGGAGAAAAACGCCTATGGCTACACCTTC. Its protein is CASSPQEKNAYGYTF.

CDR3 DNA sequence: TGTGCCAGCAGCTTGGCGGGGTATAACTATGGCTACACCTTC. Amino acids: CASSLAGYNYGYTF. The chain couples TRBV5-8 to TRBJ1-2; D ambiguous. This CDR3 region has 14 residues. Germline V lookup: CDR1 SGHTS, CDR2 YDEGEE. V was clipped by 0 bases and J by 1 base, with 7 bases between them. Full variable domain (remainder filled in from reference TRBV5-8 and TRBJ1-2): EAGVTQSPTHLIKTRGQQATLRCSPISGHTSVYWYQQALGLGLQFLLWYDEGEERNRGNFPPRFSGRQFPNYSSELNVNALELEDSALYLCASSLAGYNYGYTFGSGTRLTVV.

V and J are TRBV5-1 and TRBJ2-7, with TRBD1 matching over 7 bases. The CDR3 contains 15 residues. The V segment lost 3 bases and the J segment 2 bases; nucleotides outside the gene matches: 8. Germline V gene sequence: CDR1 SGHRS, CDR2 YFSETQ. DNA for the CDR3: TGCGCCAGCAGCTACGGGACAGAGAATACCTACGAGCAGTACTTC. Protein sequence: CASSYGTENTYEQYF.

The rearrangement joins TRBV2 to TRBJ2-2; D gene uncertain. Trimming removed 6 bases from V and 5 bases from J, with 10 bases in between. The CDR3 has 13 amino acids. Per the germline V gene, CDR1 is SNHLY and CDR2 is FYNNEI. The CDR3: CASRVFDTGELFF. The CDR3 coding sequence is TGTGCCAGCAGGGTTTTTGATACCGGGGAGCTGTTTTTT.

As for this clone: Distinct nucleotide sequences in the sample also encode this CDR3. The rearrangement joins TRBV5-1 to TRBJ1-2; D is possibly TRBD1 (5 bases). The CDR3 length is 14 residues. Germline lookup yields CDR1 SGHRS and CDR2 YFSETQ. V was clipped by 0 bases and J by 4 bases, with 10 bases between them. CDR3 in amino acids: CASSLERGGYGYTF. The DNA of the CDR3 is TGCGCCAGCAGCTTGGAACGGGGGGGCTATGGCTACACCTTC.

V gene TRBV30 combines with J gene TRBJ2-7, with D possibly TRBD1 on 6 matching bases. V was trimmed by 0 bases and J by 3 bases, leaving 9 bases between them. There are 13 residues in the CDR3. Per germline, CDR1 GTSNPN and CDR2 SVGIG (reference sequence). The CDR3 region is CAWSVGTLYEQYF. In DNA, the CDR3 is TGTGCCTGGAGTGTAGGGACACTCTACGAGCAGTACTTC.

The CDR3 loop is CASSLVPSGRAGGELFF. CDR3 DNA: TGCGCCAGCAGCTTGGTTCCTAGCGGGAGGGCCGGCGGGGAGCTGTTTTTT. This sequence joins TRBV5-1 and TRBJ2-2; 12 positions match TRBD2. The CDR3 runs 17 residues. The ends lost 0 bases at V and 7 bases at J; junction bases unmatched: 7. Germline V gives CDR1 SGHRS, CDR2 YFSETQ.

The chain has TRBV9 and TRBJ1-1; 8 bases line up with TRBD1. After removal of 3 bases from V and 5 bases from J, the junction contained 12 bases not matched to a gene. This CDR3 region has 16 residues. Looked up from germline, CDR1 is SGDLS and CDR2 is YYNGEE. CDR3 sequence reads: CASSETTGAPMTEAFF. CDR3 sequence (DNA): TGTGCCAGCAGCGAGACGACAGGGGCCCCGATGACTGAAGCTTTCTTT.

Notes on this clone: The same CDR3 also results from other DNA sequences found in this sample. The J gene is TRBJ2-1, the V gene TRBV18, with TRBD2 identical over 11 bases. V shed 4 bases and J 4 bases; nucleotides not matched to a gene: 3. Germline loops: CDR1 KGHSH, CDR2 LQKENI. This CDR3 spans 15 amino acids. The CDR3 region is CASSLLAGGYNEQFF. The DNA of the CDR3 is TGTGCCAGCTCACTCCTAGCGGGAGGTTACAATGAGCAGTTCTTC. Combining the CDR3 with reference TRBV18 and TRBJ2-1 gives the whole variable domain NAGVMQNPRHLVRRRGQEARLRCSPMKGHSHVYWYRQLPEEGLKFMVYLQKENIIDESGMPKERFSAEFPKEGPSILRIQQVVRGDSAAYFCASSLLAGGYNEQFFGPGTRLTVL.

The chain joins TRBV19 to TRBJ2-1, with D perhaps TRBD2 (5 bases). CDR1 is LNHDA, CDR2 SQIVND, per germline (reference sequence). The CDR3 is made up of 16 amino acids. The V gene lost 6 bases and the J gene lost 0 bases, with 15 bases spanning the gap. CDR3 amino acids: CASRGRTADSYNEQFF. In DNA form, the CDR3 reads TGTGCCAGTAGAGGAAGGACTGCCGACTCCTACAATGAGCAGTTCTTC.

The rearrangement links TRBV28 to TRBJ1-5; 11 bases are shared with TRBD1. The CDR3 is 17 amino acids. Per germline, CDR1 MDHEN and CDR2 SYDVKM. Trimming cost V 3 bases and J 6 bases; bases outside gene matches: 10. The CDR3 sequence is CASSFERDRGKGQPQHF. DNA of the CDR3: TGTGCCAGCAGTTTTGAAAGGGACAGGGGGAAGGGTCAGCCCCAGCATTTT.

The CDR3 loop is CASRGADGGETQYF. The CDR3 DNA sequence: TGTGCCAGCAGGGGGGCGGATGGTGGAGAGACCCAGTACTTC. The chain combines TRBV5-4 with TRBJ2-5; a possible D gene is TRBD1 (6 bases). Germline V gene sequence: CDR1 SGHNT, CDR2 YYREEE (reference sequence). Trimming removed 5 bases at V and 4 bases at J, with 15 bases between. The CDR3 is 14 amino acids. Combining the CDR3 with reference TRBV5-4 and TRBJ2-5 gives the whole variable domain ETGVTQSPTHLIKTRGQQVTLRCSSQSGHNTVSWYQQALGQGPQFIFQYYREEENGRGNFPPRFSGLQFPNYSSELNVNALELDDSALYLCASRGADGGETQYFGPGTRLLVL.

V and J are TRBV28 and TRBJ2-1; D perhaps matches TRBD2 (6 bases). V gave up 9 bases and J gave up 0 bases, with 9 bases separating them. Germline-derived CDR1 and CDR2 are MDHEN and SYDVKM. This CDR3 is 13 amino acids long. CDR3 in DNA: TGTGCCAGTAGCGGTAACTCCTACAATGAGCAGTTCTTC. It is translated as CASSGNSYNEQFF.